A selection of T cell receptor beta chains follows, all from one sample in a study of blood T cell repertoires in COVID-19. Some clones are missing from TCRdb's copy, which holds only in-frame ones; the method was immunoSEQ multiplex PCR. The sample holds about 440,000 clones, around 88% seen once. The sample consisted of peripheral blood. The receptors derive from a woman aged 45 to 65 with COVID-19, enrolled during active disease. CDR3s include the opening cysteine and the closing phenylalanine or tryptophan. The order of the fields is V gene, clone size, J gene, D gene, CDR3 length, CDR3 DNA, CDR3 protein. A D gene is named only where the DNA matches it firmly. Clone sizes are given selectively: once, few, many, or a class where the clone is expanded.

TRBV10-3	NA	TRBJ2-1	NA	13	TGTGCCATCAGTTTGGACAGAAACAATGAGCAGTTCTTC	CAISLDRNNEQFF
TRBV11-3	NA	TRBJ2-1	TRBD2	16	TGTGCCAGCAGCTTAAGGTCCAGCGGGGGGGCCTATGAGCAGTTCTTC	CASSLRSSGGAYEQFF
TRBV19	few	TRBJ2-2	NA	15	TGTGCCAGTAGTATCCCTGTCAGGGGCACCGGGGAGCTGTTTTTT	CASSIPVRGTGELFF
TRBV19	NA	TRBJ1-2	TRBD1	13	TGTGCCAGTAGTATGGGGACAGGGGATGGCTACACCTTC	CASSMGTGDGYTF
TRBV11-2	NA	TRBJ1-2	NA	17	TGTGCCAGCAGCCCACTTCGGTCGACACCTGCTAACTATGGCTACACCTTC	CASSPLRSTPANYGYTF
TRBV4-1	NA	TRBJ2-7	NA	16	TGCGCCAGCAGCCAAGACTGGACAGTACTTTCCTACGAGCAGTACTTC	CASSQDWTVLSYEQYF
TRBV18	NA	TRBJ2-1	NA	18	TGTGCCAGCTCACCACCGACTAGTCAGGAGCTTACGTACAATGAGCAGTTCTTC	CASSPPTSQELTYNEQFF
TRBV11-2	NA	TRBJ2-5	NA	15	TGTGCCAGCAGCTTAGACGGCAGGGAGGAAGAGACCCAGTACTTC	CASSLDGREEETQYF
TRBV3-1/TRBV3-2	NA	TRBJ1-3	NA	16	TGTGCCAGCAGCCAAGGGGGGCCTTTGAGGGGAAACACCATATATTTT	CASSQGGPLRGNTIYF
TRBV18	NA	TRBJ1-4	TRBD1	17	TGTGCCAGCTCACCATTATTAGGAGGGGGCGTCGGTGAAAAACTGTTTTTT	CASSPLLGGGVGEKLFF
TRBV7-2	NA	TRBJ2-5	NA	15	TGTGCCAGCAGCTTGAACACGGGACTCATGGAGACCCAGTACTTC	CASSLNTGLMETQYF
TRBV7-9	NA	TRBJ1-1	NA	14	TGTGCCAGCAGCTTCGGGTCGGGGAACACTGAAGCTTTCTTT	CASSFGSGNTEAFF
TRBV7-8	NA	TRBJ2-3	TRBD2	17	TGTGCCAGCAGCTTAGATAGGACTAGCCGAGGAAGGGCTACGCAGTATTTT	CASSLDRTSRGRATQYF
TRBV2	NA	TRBJ2-2	NA	14	TGTGCCAGCAGCGGACAGCTGAACACCGGGGAGCTGTTTTTT	CASSGQLNTGELFF
TRBV6-2/TRBV6-3	NA	TRBJ2-7	TRBD2	14	TGTGCCAGCAGTTACTCGAGCGGGGGGGGAGAGCAGTACTTC	CASSYSSGGGEQYF
TRBV3-1/TRBV3-2	NA	TRBJ2-1	NA	13	TGTGCCAGCAGCCCCCCTTATGACAATGAGCAGTTCTTC	CASSPPYDNEQFF
TRBV15	NA	TRBJ1-1	NA	14	TGTGCCACCAGCAGGGTCTCCAGGCTGACTGAAGCTTTCTTT	CATSRVSRLTEAFF
TRBV7-8	NA	TRBJ1-2	NA	11	TGTGCCAGCAGCTTAGGCGATGGCTACACCTTC	CASSLGDGYTF
TRBV7-2	NA	TRBJ2-5	TRBD1	17	TGTGCCAGCAGCTTAGCTAGTTGGGGGACAGGCCAAGAGACCCAGTACTTC	CASSLASWGTGQETQYF
TRBV13	NA	TRBJ2-2	NA	12	TGTGCCAGCAGCTCCCTGGAGGGGGAGCTGTTTTTT	CASSSLEGELFF
TRBV7-9	NA	TRBJ1-2	TRBD1	16	TGTGCCAGCAGCTGGGGACAGAGTTTAGCTAACTATGGCTACACCTTC	CASSWGQSLANYGYTF
TRBV19	NA	TRBJ2-2	TRBD1	19	TGTGCCAGTAGGGGGTCGAGGACAGGGGGCCCTACTAACACCGGGGAGCTGTTTTTT	CASRGSRTGGPTNTGELFF
TRBV7-3	few	TRBJ1-6	NA	13	TGTGCCAGCAGCTCAAACTATAATTCACCCCTCCACTTT	CASSSNYNSPLHF
TRBV19	few	TRBJ2-7	TRBD2	14	TGTGCCAGTAGTATTCATAGCGGGCCCTACGAGCAGTACTTC	CASSIHSGPYEQYF
TRBV9	NA	TRBJ2-5	NA	15	TGTGCCAGCAGCCCTCGCGGAATAGGAGGGGAGACCCAGTACTTC	CASSPRGIGGETQYF
TRBV5-4	NA	TRBJ2-3	TRBD2	14	TGTGCCAGCAGCTTAGGACTAGCCGCAGATACGCAGTATTTT	CASSLGLAADTQYF
TRBV6-5	NA	TRBJ1-2	NA	16	TGTGCCAGCAGTTACCCGAGGGAGGGGGGGAACTATGGCTACACCTTC	CASSYPREGGNYGYTF
TRBV28	NA	TRBJ1-5	TRBD1	13	TGTGCCAGCAGAAGACAGGGGAATCAGCCCCAGCATTTT	CASRRQGNQPQHF
TRBV20-1	NA	TRBJ1-6	NA	15	TGCAGTGCTAGTGGGTACTTAACTGCGGATTCACCCCTCCACTTT	CSASGYLTADSPLHF
TRBV2	NA	TRBJ1-1	TRBD1	15	TGTGCCAGCAGCCCGCAGGGACAGGCAAACACTGAAGCTTTCTTT	CASSPQGQANTEAFF
TRBV13	hyperexpanded	TRBJ2-1	TRBD2	15	TGTGCCAGCAGCTTAGATAGCGGGGGGGCAAATGAGCAGTTCTTC	CASSLDSGGANEQFF
TRBV5-1	NA	TRBJ2-5	TRBD2	15	TGCGCCAGCAGCTTTAGCGGGGGGCTCCGGGAGACCCAGTACTTC	CASSFSGGLRETQYF
TRBV4-1	NA	TRBJ1-5	TRBD1	15	TGCGCCAGCAGCCTCCGGGACAGGGGCAATCAGCCCCAGCATTTT	CASSLRDRGNQPQHF
TRBV19	NA	TRBJ2-7	TRBD1	13	TGTGCCAGTAGTACCTACAGGGGGCGCGAGCAGTACTTC	CASSTYRGREQYF
TRBV6-6	NA	TRBJ2-5	NA	16	TGTGCCAGCAGTTACTTTGCTCCAGGGGTGGGAGAGACCCAGTACTTC	CASSYFAPGVGETQYF
TRBV30	NA	TRBJ1-3	NA	14	TGTGCCTGGAGAGCAGGGATGTCTGGAAACACCATATATTTT	CAWRAGMSGNTIYF
TRBV19	once	TRBJ1-5	NA	16	TGTGCCAGTAGGGATCCCGGGACTCCTAGGGGTCAGCCCCAGCATTTT	CASRDPGTPRGQPQHF
TRBV27	NA	TRBJ1-1	NA	14	TGTGCCAGCAGTTTGTGGCAGGGGCGGACTGAAGCTTTCTTT	CASSLWQGRTEAFF
TRBV29-1	once	TRBJ2-2	TRBD1	13	TGCAGCGCCGGGACAGGGGAATTGGGAGGGGTGTTTTTT	CSAGTGELGGVFF